This TCR beta chain was captured in a study of blood T cell repertoires in COVID-19. The CDR3 length is 16 residues. V was clipped by 0 bases and J by 4 bases, with 13 bases between them. CDR1 is ENHRY, CDR2 SYGVKD, per germline. The count of this clone is one. Assay used: immunoSEQ multiplex PCR; TCRdb lists only in-frame clones, some missing. The profile shows roughly 400,000 clones, roughly nine tenths of them singletons. Living in 24 US areas, the participants were between about 18 and 100 years of age. Cohort placement rested on clinical history that participants reported themselves. Exposed participants came across a COVID-19 case within 2 weeks before study entry.

The specimen was PBMCs or T cells enriched from blood (not recorded which). The sequence derives from a woman aged 40 to 49 who had been exposed to COVID-19. The chain recombines TRBV10-3 with TRBJ2-1, with D hard to call. For the CDR3, the DNA is TGTGCCATCAGTGAGTCGACCAGCGCCCGGTACAATGAGCAGTTCTTC. Translating gives CAISESTSARYNEQFF.